The 2 T cell receptor beta chains below all came from one sample that was sequenced in a study of T cell responses to AZD1222 COVID-19 vaccine. Method: immunoSEQ multiplex PCR; TCRdb's copy keeps in-frame clones and lacks some. In the table there are roughly 90,000 clones, roughly nine tenths of which are singletons. The source was peripheral blood, collected 28 days after the second AZD1222 dose. These receptors originate from an adult who received the AZD1222 COVID-19 vaccine.

The gene calls are TRBV6-1 and TRBJ1-6; no clear D gene. The ends were cut back, 2 bases at V and 12 bases at J, with 17 bases in the middle. The CDR3 covers 15 residues. The V gene's germline CDR1 is MNHNS and CDR2 SASEGT. CDR3 residues: CASSESIGFPVPLHF. The CDR3 bases are TGTGCCAGCAGTGAAAGTATCGGCTTTCCAGTACCCCTCCACTTT.

The chain links TRBV5-1 to TRBJ2-3; unclear D gene. CDR1 and CDR2 (germline): SGHRS, YFSETQ. Trimming stripped 3 bases from V and 2 bases from J, with 7 bases between. The CDR3 is made up of 13 amino acids. CDR3 nucleotide sequence: TGCGCCAGCAGCTCTGCCCCCACAGATACGCAGTATTTT. This encodes CASSSAPTDTQYF. Full variable domain (rest looked up from reference TRBV5-1 and TRBJ2-3): KAGVTQTPRYLIKTRGQQVTLSCSPISGHRSVSWYQQTPGQGLQFLFEYFSETQRNKGNFPGRFSGRQFSNSRSEMNVSTLELGDSALYLCASSSAPTDTQYFGPGTRLTVL.